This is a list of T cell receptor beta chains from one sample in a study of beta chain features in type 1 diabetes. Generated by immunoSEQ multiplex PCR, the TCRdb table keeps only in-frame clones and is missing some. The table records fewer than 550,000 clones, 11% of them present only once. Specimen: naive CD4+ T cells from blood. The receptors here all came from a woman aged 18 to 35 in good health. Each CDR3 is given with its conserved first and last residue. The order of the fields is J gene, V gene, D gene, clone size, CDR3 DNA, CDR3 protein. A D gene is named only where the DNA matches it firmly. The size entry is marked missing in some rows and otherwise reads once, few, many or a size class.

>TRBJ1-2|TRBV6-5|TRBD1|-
TGTGCCAGCAGTACCGGGACAGGGAGAGGCTACACCTTC
CASSTGTGRGYTF
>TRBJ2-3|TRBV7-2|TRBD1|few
TGTGCCAGCAGCGGACAGGTGGCAGATACGCAGTATTTT
CASSGQVADTQYF
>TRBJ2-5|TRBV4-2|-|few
TGTGCCAGCAGCCAAGAATTAAATGGGGAGACCCAGTACTTC
CASSQELNGETQYF
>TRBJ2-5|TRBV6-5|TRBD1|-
TGTGCCAGCAGTGGGACAGTAGTGGAGACCCAGTACTTC
CASSGTVVETQYF
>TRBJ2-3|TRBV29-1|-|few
TGCAGCGTGGACAGTGACACAGATACGCAGTATTTT
CSVDSDTDTQYF
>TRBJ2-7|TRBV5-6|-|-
TGTGCCAGCAGCTTTGGAAGTAGGGGGATCCCCTACGAGCAGTACTTC
CASSFGSRGIPYEQYF
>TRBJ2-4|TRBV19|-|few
TGTGCCAGTTCTAAGGGACATCTCGGGGACATTCAGTACTTC
CASSKGHLGDIQYF
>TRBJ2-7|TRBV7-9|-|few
TGTGCCAGCCAGACGTACGAAGACTACGAGCAGTACTTC
CASQTYEDYEQYF
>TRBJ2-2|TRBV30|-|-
TGTGCCTGGAGGAGTTCTGGGGGAACCGGGGAGCTGTTTTTT
CAWRSSGGTGELFF
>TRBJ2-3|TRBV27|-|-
TGTGCCAGCGTCCCCGACAGCTGGGGCACAGATACGCAGTATTTT
CASVPDSWGTDTQYF
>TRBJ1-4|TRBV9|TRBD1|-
TGTGCCAGCAGCTCTCCAGGACAGGGTGGAGAAAAACTGTTTTTT
CASSSPGQGGEKLFF
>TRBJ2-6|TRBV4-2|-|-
TGTGCCAGCAGCCAGGGCCATGGTGGGGCCAACGTCCTGACTTTC
CASSQGHGGANVLTF
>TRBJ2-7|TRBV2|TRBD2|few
TGTGCCAGCAGTCCACTGGGACTAGATCTCTACGAGCAGTACTTC
CASSPLGLDLYEQYF
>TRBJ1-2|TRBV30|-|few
TGTGCCTGGATGGCAGATCTGACCTATGGCTACACCTTC
CAWMADLTYGYTF
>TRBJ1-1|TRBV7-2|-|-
TGTGCCAGCAGCGAGAGAGGACGGATGAACACTGAAGCTTTCTTT
CASSERGRMNTEAFF
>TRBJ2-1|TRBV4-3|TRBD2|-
TGCGCCAGCAGCCACAGACTAGCGGACTACAATGAGCAGTTCTTC
CASSHRLADYNEQFF
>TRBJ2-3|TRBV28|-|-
TGTGCCAGCAGTTCCTCCGACCGCATTCCTAGCACAGATACGCAGTATTTT
CASSSSDRIPSTDTQYF
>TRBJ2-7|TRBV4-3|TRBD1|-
TGCGCCAGCAGCCACCCCATCCGAGACAGGGGGCGCGATGTCGAGCAGTACTTC
CASSHPIRDRGRDVEQYF
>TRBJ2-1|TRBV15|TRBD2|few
TGTGCCACCAGCCGGACCCCGGGACTAGCGGAAGACAATGAGCAGTTCTTC
CATSRTPGLAEDNEQFF
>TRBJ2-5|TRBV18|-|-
TGTGCCAGCTCACCACAGGGCCAAGAGACCCAGTACTTC
CASSPQGQETQYF
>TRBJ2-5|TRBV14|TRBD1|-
TGTGCCAGCAGCCGACTCACAGGGGTTGAAGAGACCCAGTACTTC
CASSRLTGVEETQYF
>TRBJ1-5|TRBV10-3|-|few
TGTGCCATCAGTGAGTCTACAGGACTCAAGGCCCAGCATTTT
CAISESTGLKAQHF
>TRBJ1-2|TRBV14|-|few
TGTGCCAGCAGCCAAAGACCGGACAGCTACACCTTC
CASSQRPDSYTF
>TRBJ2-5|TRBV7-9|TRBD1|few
TGTGCCAGCAGCTTAAACAGGGGGCATCAGGAGACCCAGTACTTC
CASSLNRGHQETQYF
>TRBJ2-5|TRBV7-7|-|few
TGTGCCAGCAGCTTAGCAGGGCGGGAGACCCAGTACTTC
CASSLAGRETQYF
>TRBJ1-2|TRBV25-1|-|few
TGTGCCAGCAGTGGAACAGGAGACTATGGCTACACCTTC
CASSGTGDYGYTF
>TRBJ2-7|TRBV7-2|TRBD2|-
TGTGCCAGCAGCTTTTTACGGGAGGGCCACGAGCAGTACTTC
CASSFLREGHEQYF
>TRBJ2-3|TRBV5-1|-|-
TGCGCCAGCAGCTCCATGACAGATACGCAGTATTTT
CASSSMTDTQYF
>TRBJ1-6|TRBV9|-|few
TGTGCCAGCAGCGAGCGATGGATGGATAATTCACCCCTCCACTTT
CASSERWMDNSPLHF
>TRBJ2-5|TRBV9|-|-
TGTGCCAGCAGCCCCGGAGGTCGGGAGACCCAGTACTTC
CASSPGGRETQYF
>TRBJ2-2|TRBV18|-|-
TGTGCCAGCTCCCAAAGTCCTGCCGGGGAGCTGTTTTTT
CASSQSPAGELFF
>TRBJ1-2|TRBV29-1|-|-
TGCAGCGTAGCCTTGGGGGACGGCTATGGCTACACCTTC
CSVALGDGYGYTF
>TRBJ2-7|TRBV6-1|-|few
TGTGCCAGCAGTGGACGGGACACGACCTACGAGCAGTACTTC
CASSGRDTTYEQYF
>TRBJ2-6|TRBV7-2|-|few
TGTGCCAGCTGGAGTACTGGGGCCAACGTCCTGACTTTC
CASWSTGANVLTF
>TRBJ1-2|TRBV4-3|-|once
TGCGCCAGCAGCCAAGATCTTGTCAGGGGTTATCCTAACTATGGCTACACCTTC
CASSQDLVRGYPNYGYTF
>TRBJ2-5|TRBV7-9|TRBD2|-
TGTGCCAGCAGCGTACTAGCGGGAGAGGAGACCCAGTACTTC
CASSVLAGEETQYF
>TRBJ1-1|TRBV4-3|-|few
TGCGCCAGCAGCCAAGCCCGGGGCCGAGCTGAAGCTTTCTTT
CASSQARGRAEAFF
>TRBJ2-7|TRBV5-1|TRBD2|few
TGCGCCAGCAGCACAGGACTAGCGGATGCCTACGAGCAGTACTTC
CASSTGLADAYEQYF
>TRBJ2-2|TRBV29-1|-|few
TGCAGCGTTGGGGGCCGGAGGACGAACACCGGGGAGCTGTTTTTT
CSVGGRRTNTGELFF
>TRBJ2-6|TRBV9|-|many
TGTGCCAGCAGCGTAGCTACTGGGGCCAACGTCCTGACTTTC
CASSVATGANVLTF
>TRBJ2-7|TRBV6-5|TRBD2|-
TGTGCCAGCAGTTACCGGGGGGTCTTAGCCTACGAGCAGTACTTC
CASSYRGVLAYEQYF
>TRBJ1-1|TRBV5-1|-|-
TGCGCCAGCAGCTTGGCCAAAGGGCAGGGCCTTAAAGCTTTCTTT
CASSLAKGQGLKAFF
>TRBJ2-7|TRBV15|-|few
TGTGCCACCAGCAAAGGCTTCGGGACGGCCTCGTACGAGCAGTACTTC
CATSKGFGTASYEQYF
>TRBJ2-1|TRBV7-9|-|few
TGTGCCAGCAGCCTAGAGCATGGGGGCCCTAAGGAGCAGTTCTTC
CASSLEHGGPKEQFF
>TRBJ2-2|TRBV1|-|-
TGCACCAGCAGCCAGTACAGCTACGGGACCGGGGAGCTGTTTTTT
CTSSQYSYGTGELFF
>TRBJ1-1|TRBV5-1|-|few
TGCGCCAGCAGCCCCGGTAGGGTGGCGGACACTGAAGCTTTCTTT
CASSPGRVADTEAFF
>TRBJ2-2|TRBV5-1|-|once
TGCGCCAGCAGGTTAGCGGTGGTCACCGGGGAGCTGTTTTTT
CASRLAVVTGELFF
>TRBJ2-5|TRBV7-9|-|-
TGTGCCAGCAGGCGGGTGACGGAAGAGACCCAGTACTTC
CASRRVTEETQYF
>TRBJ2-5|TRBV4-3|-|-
TGCGCCAGCAGCCAGAGGTGGACGGGAATTCAAGAGACCCAGTACTTC
CASSQRWTGIQETQYF